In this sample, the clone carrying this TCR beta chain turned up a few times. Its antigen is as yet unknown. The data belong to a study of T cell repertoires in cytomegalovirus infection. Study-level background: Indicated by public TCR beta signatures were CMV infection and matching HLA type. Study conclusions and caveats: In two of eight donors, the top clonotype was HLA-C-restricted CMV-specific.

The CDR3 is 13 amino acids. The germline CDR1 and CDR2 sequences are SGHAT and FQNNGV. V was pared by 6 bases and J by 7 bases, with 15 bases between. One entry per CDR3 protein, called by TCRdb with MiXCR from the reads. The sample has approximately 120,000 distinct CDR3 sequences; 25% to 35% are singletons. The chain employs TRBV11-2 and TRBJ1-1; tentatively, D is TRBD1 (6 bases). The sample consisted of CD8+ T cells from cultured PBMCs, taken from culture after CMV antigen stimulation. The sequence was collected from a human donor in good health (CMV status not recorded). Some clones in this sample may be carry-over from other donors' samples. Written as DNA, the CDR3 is TGTGCCAGCAGGGAAGGGGGTATGGGTGAAGCTTTCTTT. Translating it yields CASREGGMGEAFF.